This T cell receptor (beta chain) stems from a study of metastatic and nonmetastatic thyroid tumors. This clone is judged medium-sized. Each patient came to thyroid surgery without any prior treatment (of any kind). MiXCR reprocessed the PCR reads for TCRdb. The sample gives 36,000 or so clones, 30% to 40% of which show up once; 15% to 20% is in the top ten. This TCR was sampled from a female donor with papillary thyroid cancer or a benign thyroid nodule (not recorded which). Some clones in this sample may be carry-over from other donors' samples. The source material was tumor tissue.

The CDR3 protein is CASSHQGMLNTEAFF. The DNA of the CDR3 is TGTGCCAGCAGCCACCAGGGGATGCTGAACACTGAAGCTTTCTTT. The J gene is TRBJ1-1, the V gene TRBV3-1, with D possibly matching TRBD1 (6 bases). This CDR3 spans 15 amino acids. The ends were cut back, 3 bases at V and 0 bases at J, with 11 bases in the middle. Germline values: CDR1 LGHDT, CDR2 YNNKEL (reference sequence).